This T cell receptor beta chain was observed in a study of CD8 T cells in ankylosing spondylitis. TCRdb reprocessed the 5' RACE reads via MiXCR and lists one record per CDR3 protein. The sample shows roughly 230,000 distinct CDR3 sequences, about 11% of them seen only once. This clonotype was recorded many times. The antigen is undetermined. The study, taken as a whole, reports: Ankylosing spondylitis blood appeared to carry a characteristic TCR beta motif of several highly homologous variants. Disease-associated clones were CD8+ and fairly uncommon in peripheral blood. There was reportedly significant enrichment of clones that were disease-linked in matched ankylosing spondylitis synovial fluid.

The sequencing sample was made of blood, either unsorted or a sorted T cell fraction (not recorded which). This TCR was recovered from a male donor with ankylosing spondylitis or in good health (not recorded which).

CDR3 sequence (DNA): TGTGCCAGCAGCCCTTTGGGTGAAGCTTTCTTT. This gives the protein CASSPLGEAFF. V and J are TRBV11-2 and TRBJ1-1; D unresolved. V shed 5 bases and J shed 7 bases, with 8 bases lying between them. Germline values: CDR1 SGHAT, CDR2 FQNNGV. The CDR3 sequence is 11 residues long.